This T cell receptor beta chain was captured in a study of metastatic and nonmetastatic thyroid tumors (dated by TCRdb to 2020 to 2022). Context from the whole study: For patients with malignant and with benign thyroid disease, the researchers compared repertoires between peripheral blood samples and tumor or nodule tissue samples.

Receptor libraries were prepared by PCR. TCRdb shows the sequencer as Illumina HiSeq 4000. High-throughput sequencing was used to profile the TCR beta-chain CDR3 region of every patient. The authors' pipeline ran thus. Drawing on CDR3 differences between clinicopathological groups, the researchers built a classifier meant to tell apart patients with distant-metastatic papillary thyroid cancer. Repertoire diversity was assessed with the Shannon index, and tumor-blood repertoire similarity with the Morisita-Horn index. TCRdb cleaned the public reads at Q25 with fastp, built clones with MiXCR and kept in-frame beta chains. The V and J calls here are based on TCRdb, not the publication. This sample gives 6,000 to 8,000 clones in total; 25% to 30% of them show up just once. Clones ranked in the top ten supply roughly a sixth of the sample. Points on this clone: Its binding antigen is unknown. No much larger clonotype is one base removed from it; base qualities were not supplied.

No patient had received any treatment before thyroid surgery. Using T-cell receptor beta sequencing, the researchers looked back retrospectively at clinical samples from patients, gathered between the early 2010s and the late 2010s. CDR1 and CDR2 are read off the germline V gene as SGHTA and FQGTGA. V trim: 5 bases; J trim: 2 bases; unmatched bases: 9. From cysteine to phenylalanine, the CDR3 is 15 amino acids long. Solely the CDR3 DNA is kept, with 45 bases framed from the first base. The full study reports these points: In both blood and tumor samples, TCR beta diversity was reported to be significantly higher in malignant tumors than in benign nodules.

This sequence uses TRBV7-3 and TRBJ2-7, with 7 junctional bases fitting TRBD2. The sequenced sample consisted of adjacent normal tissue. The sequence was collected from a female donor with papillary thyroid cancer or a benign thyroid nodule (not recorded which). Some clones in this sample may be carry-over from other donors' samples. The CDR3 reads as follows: CASSQDREVPYEQYF. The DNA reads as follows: TGTGCCAGCAGCCAAGATCGGGAGGTTCCCTACGAGCAGTACTTC. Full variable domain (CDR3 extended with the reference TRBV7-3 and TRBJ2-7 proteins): GAGVSQTPSNKVTEKGKYVELRCDPISGHTALYWYRQSLGQGPEFLIYFQGTGAADDSGLPNDRFFAVRPEGSVSTLKIQRTERGDSAVYLCASSQDREVPYEQYFGPGTRLTVT.